The T cell receptor (beta chain) described here comes from a study of blood T cells in healthy people across ages. A second about 7 to 11 cycle PCR used barcoded and J-beta primers. TCRdb redid the calling of the 5' RACE reads with MiXCR, one entry per CDR3 protein. Among approximately 2,000,000 distinct CDR3 sequences, roughly two fifths were seen once, and the ten largest hold roughly 24%. J was trimmed by 13 bases and V by 1 base; bases with no gene match: 6. The CDR3 spans 13 residues. CDR1 is SEHNR and CDR2 is FQNEAQ in the germline V gene (reference sequence). The rearrangement joins TRBV7-9 to TRBJ2-4; 8 positions agree with TRBD1. The sequence derives from a human donor in good health. Specimen: blood. CDR3 DNA sequence: TGTGCCAGCAGCTTAGACGGGCAGGGGGCGCAGTACTTC. Translation: CASSLDGQGAQYF.